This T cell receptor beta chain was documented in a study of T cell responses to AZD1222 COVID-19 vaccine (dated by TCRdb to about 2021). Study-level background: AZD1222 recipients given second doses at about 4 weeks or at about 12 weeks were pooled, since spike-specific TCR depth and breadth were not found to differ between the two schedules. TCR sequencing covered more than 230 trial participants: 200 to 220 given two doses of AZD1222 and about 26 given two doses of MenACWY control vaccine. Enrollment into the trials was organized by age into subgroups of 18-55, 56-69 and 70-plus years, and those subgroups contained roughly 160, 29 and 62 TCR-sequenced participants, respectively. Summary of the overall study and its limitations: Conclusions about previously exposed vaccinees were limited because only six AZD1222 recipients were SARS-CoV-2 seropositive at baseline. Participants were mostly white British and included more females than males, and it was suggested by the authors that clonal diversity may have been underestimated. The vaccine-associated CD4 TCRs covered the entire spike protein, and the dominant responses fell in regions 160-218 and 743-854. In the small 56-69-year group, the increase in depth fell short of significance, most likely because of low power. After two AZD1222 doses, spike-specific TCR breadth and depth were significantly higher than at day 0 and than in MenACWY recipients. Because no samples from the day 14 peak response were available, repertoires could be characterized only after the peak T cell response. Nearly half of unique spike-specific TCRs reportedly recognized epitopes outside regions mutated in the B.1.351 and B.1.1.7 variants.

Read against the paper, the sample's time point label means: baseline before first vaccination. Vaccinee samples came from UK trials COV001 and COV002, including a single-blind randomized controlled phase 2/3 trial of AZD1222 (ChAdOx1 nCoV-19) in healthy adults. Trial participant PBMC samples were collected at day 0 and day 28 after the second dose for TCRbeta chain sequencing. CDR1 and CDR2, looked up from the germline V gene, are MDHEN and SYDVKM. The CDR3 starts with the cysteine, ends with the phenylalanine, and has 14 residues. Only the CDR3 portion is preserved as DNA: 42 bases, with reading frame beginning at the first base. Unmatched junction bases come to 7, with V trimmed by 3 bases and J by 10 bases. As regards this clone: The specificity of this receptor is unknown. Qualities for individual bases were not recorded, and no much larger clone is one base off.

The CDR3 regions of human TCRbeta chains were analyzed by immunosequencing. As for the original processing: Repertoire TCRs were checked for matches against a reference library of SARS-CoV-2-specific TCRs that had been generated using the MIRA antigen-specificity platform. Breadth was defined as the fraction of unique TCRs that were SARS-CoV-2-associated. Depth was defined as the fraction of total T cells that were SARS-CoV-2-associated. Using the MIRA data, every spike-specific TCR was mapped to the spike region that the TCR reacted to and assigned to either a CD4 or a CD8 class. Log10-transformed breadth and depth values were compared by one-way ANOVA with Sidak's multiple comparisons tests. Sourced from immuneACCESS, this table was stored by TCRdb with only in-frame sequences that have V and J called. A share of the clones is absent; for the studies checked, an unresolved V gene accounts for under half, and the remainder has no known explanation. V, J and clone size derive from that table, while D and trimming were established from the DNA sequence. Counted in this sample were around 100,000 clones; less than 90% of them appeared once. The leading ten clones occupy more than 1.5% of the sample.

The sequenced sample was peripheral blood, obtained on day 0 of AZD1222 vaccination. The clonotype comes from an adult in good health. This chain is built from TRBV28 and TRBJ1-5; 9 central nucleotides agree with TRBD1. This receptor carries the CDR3 CASSFGTGQSPQHF. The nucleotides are TGTGCCAGCAGTTTCGGGACAGGGCAGAGCCCCCAGCATTTT.